This entry describes one T cell receptor (beta chain). This CDR3 region has 17 residues. Germline CDR1 reads MNHGY; CDR2 reads SAAAGT. Trimming removed 2 bases at V and 6 bases at J, with 23 bases between. The data derive from a study of T cell responses to AZD1222 COVID-19 vaccine. Clones were sequenced by immunoSEQ multiplex PCR, and TCRdb holds only the in-frame ones, with some missing. The sample has about 200,000 clones; more than 85% are singletons. Sequenced here: peripheral blood, sampled 28 days after the second AZD1222 dose. The receptor was derived from an adult who received the AZD1222 COVID-19 vaccine. The chain combines TRBV6-8 with TRBJ2-7; TRBD2 might be the D (7 bases). This chain's CDR3 is CASSYTVMGGHRREQYF. The DNA of the CDR3 is TGTGCCAGCAGTTACACGGTGATGGGGGGGCACAGGCGCGAGCAGTACTTC.